This entry lists 9 T cell receptor beta chains sequenced from one sample in a study of OX40 agonist ivuxolimab in advanced cancers. Libraries were built with the immunoSEQ multiplex PCR assay. Not all clones reach the TCRdb copy of this immuneACCESS table, which keeps in-frame sequences only. Checked studies attribute under half of the gap to unresolved V genes and leave the rest unexplained. Within this sample are about 32,000 clones, with roughly 84% of them counted one time only. The ten largest make up about a fifth of the sample. The input for sequencing was CD4+ or CD8+ T cells sorted from blood, taken in a trial of the OX40 agonist ivuxolimab. These TCRs come from an adult with an advanced solid tumor such as melanoma, head and neck, liver or kidney cancer.

The gene calls are TRBV5-4 and TRBJ1-4, with D maybe TRBD1 (5 bases). The CDR3 has 14 amino acids. Trimming pared 2 bases from V and 6 bases from J, leaving 11 bases between. Per germline, CDR1 SGHNT and CDR2 YYREEE (reference sequence). The CDR3 coding sequence is TGTGCCAGCAGCTTCTGGGGCCGGGATGAAAAACTGTTTTTT. It translates to CASSFWGRDEKLFF.

On this clone itself: One end of the junction varies from germline; a read error may be responsible. The chain has TRBV27 and TRBJ1-2, with D unclear. The CDR3 sequence is 13 residues long. Germline CDR1 and CDR2: MNHEY and SMNVEV (reference sequence). For the CDR3, the DNA is TGTGTCAGCAGTTTAAGCAGATACTATGGCTACACCTTC. Translating it yields CVSSLSRYYGYTF.

This clone was recorded only once. The chain joins TRBV4-3 to TRBJ2-1; D tentatively fits TRBD1 or TRBD2 (5 bases each). The CDR3 length is 15 residues. The germline gives CDR1 LGHNA, CDR2 YSLEER. The V and J ends lost 2 bases and 9 bases respectively, with 17 bases between them. The CDR3, as DNA: TGCGCCAGCAGCCAATTCGGGACCCACACGGGTGAGCAGTTCTTC. This encodes CASSQFGTHTGEQFF.

The chain links TRBV7-8 to TRBJ2-1; TRBD2 might be the D (6 bases). This CDR3 spans 14 amino acids. CDR1 and CDR2 (germline): SGHVS, FQNEAQ. V dropped 4 bases and J dropped 6 bases, with 13 bases sitting between them. CDR3 coding DNA: TGTGCCAGCAGCTCCAGGACTAAGCCCAATGAGCAGTTCTTC. Amino acid sequence: CASSSRTKPNEQFF.

The chain combines TRBV10-3 with TRBJ2-7; the match to TRBD1 covers 11 bases. The CDR3 extends over 15 amino acids. V shed 2 bases, J shed 4 bases, and the junction held 4 bases outside the gene matches. Per germline, CDR1 ENHRY and CDR2 SYGVKD. The CDR3 bases are TGTGCCATCAGTGAGGTGGGACAGGGGGAATACGAGCAGTACTTC. Amino acid sequence: CAISEVGQGEYEQYF.

The chain has TRBV5-6 and TRBJ2-7; possibly TRBD1 for D (6 bases). This CDR3 region has 15 residues. Germline CDR1 is SGHDT and CDR2 is YYEEEE. Between the trimmed V and J ends, which lost 0 bases and 3 bases, there was a span of 13 bases. CDR3 nucleotide sequence: TGTGCCAGCAGCTTGGCTCCGGGACAAGACTACGAGCAGTACTTC. Translating it yields CASSLAPGQDYEQYF.

The chain links TRBV5-6 to TRBJ1-2; no definite D call. CDR1 and CDR2 (germline): SGHDT, YYEEEE. CDR3 length equals 14 residues. Trimming left V 4 bases short and J 3 bases short, with 13 bases between. The CDR3 loop is CASSDTGLYYGYTF. For the CDR3, the DNA is TGTGCCAGCAGCGACACCGGGCTCTACTATGGCTACACCTTC. The full variable domain, completed using reference TRBV5-6 and TRBJ1-2, is DAGVTQSPTHLIKTRGQQVTLRCSPKSGHDTVSWYQQALGQGPQFIFQYYEEEERQRGNFPDRFSGHQFPNYSSELNVNALLLGDSALYLCASSDTGLYYGYTFGSGTRLTVV.

The chain has TRBV19 and TRBJ2-2; no reliable D call. This CDR3 comprises 15 residues. From germline, CDR1 is LNHDA and CDR2 SQIVND (reference sequence). V lost 4 bases and J lost 0, with 9 bases in between. The CDR3 sequence: CASSTYSPNTGELFF. In DNA form, the CDR3 reads TGTGCCAGTAGTACGTATTCCCCGAACACCGGGGAGCTGTTTTTT.

This chain uses TRBV4-1 with TRBJ2-2; tentative D call: TRBD1 (6 bases). The V gene lost 2 bases and the J gene lost 7 bases, with 11 bases spanning the gap. Looked up from germline, CDR1 is MGHRA and CDR2 is YSYEKL. This CDR3 is 14 amino acids long. The CDR3 is CASSQLQGSGELFF. The CDR3 DNA reads TGCGCCAGCAGCCAACTGCAGGGGAGCGGGGAGCTGTTTTTT.